This paragraph covers one T cell receptor (beta chain) sequence. Blood got drawn at baseline, again on cycle 4 day 1, and then on cycle 7 day 1. The data stem from a study of OX40 agonist ivuxolimab in advanced cancers. Study information: Three patients, one with hepatocellular carcinoma and two with cutaneous melanoma, achieved partial responses.

Produced via immunoSEQ multiplex PCR; TCRdb's table is partial and in-frame only. Of approximately 50,000 clones in the sample, 85% to 95% are singletons; the top ten hold approximately 18%. With 4 bases clipped from V and 7 bases from J, the junction kept 11 bases outside the gene matches. Germline lookup yields CDR1 SGDLS and CDR2 YYNGEE. The CDR3 sequence is 15 residues long. The clonotype comes from an adult with an advanced solid tumor such as melanoma, head and neck, liver or kidney cancer. The material sequenced was CD4+ or CD8+ T cells sorted from blood, taken in a trial of the OX40 agonist ivuxolimab. This chain uses TRBV9 with TRBJ1-5; 7 bases are a match to TRBD1. The CDR3, as DNA: TGTGCCAGCAGCAAGGGCGGAGGGGGCGGGCAGCCCCAGCATTTT. Its protein is CASSKGGGGGQPQHF.